One sample yielded the 28 T cell receptor beta chains listed below, sequenced in a study of blood T cell repertoires in COVID-19. The data were produced by immunoSEQ multiplex PCR, yet TCRdb's version contains in-frame clones alone and is incomplete. The profile shows around 140,000 clones, about 87% of them singletons. Sequenced material: peripheral blood. The receptors were gathered from a human donor in a cohort sampled during active COVID-19.

The chain is built from TRBV3-1 (or the pseudogene TRBV3-2) and TRBJ1-2; possible D gene TRBD1, 5 bases. The CDR3 is made up of 13 amino acids. The germline gives CDR1 LGHDT, CDR2 YNNKEL (reference sequence). V was shortened by 4 bases and J by 3 bases, with 9 bases between the two germline ends. The CDR3 sequence: CASSLKGDYGYTF. Written as DNA, the CDR3 is TGTGCCAGCAGCCTAAAAGGGGACTATGGCTACACCTTC.

The chain joins TRBV7-8 to TRBJ2-7; TRBD1 agrees at 8 bases. Germline values: CDR1 SGHVS, CDR2 FQNEAQ. The CDR3 is made up of 15 amino acids. J gave up 3 bases and V 7 bases, and 11 bases lay outside the gene matches. CDR3 sequence reads: CASTSLGGQVYEQYF. In nucleotides, the CDR3 is TGTGCCAGCACCTCCCTGGGGGGACAGGTCTACGAGCAGTACTTC.

The genes are TRBV3-1 (or the pseudogene TRBV3-2) and TRBJ1-2, with TRBD1 identical over 8 bases. This CDR3 comprises 14 residues. The germline V gene encodes CDR1 LGHDT and CDR2 YNNKEL (reference sequence). V trimming: 0 bases; J trimming: 8 bases; junction bases outside the gene matches: 5. Written as DNA, the CDR3 is TGTGCCAGCAGCCAAGAACCCCCAGGGGGCGGCTACACCTTC. Translation gives CASSQEPPGGGYTF.

The CDR3: CASSRTGGDQPQHF. The CDR3 region has the DNA TGTGCCAGCAGTCGAACAGGGGGCGACCAGCCCCAGCATTTT. This chain joins TRBV6-5 and TRBJ1-5; 9 bases match TRBD1. Looked up from germline, CDR1 is MNHEY and CDR2 is SVGAGI. CDR3 length: 14 residues. Trimming took 5 bases from V and 7 from J; bases not matched to a gene: 6.

The rearrangement joins TRBV5-1 to TRBJ2-7; tentatively, D is TRBD2 (7 bases). The V and J ends lost 4 bases and 4 bases respectively, with 15 bases between them. CDR3 length: 14 residues. Germline V lookup: CDR1 SGHRS, CDR2 YFSETQ. CDR3 in DNA: TGCGCCAGCAGCCCGGGGGGCGGGCCATACGAGCAGTACTTC. Translation: CASSPGGGPYEQYF.

V and J are TRBV4-2 and TRBJ2-7, with 9 bases matching TRBD2. The V segment lost 0 bases and the J segment 1 base; nucleotides outside the gene matches: 7. This CDR3 is built from 17 residues. Germline V gives CDR1 LGHNA, CDR2 YNFKEQ. Here the CDR3 reads CASSQEGASGTSYEQYF. The CDR3 nucleotides are TGTGCCAGCAGCCAAGAAGGGGCTAGCGGGACTTCCTACGAGCAGTACTTC.

The gene calls are TRBV6-5 and TRBJ1-3; 9 nucleotides align to TRBD1. This CDR3 has 16 residues. Germline V lookup: CDR1 MNHEY, CDR2 SVGAGI. The junction had 3 bases not matched to a gene; V was cut back by 1 base and J by 2 bases. CDR3 region: CASSYYGTGTGNTIYF. The CDR3 nucleotides are TGTGCCAGCAGTTACTATGGGACAGGGACTGGAAACACCATATATTTT.

The chain links TRBV30 to TRBJ2-7; tentatively, D is TRBD1 (5 bases). This CDR3 region has 12 residues. V was trimmed by 3 bases and J by 5 bases, leaving 11 bases between them. Germline CDR1 GTSNPN, CDR2 SVGIG (reference sequence). CDR3 coding DNA: TGTGCCTGGAGAGACAGACTCCACGAGCAGTACTTC. This codes for CAWRDRLHEQYF.

The chain joins TRBV4-1 to TRBJ1-5; 7 bases fit TRBD1. Germline loops: CDR1 MGHRA, CDR2 YSYEKL. The CDR3 runs 15 residues. Trimming removed 4 bases from V and 7 bases from J; junction bases left unmatched: 10. CDR3 region: CASSRAGTESQPQHF. CDR3 DNA sequence: TGCGCCAGCAGCCGCGCCGGGACAGAAAGCCAGCCCCAGCATTTT.

The V and J genes are TRBV4-2 and TRBJ2-3; D ambiguous. The V gene lost 5 bases and the J gene lost 0 bases, with 12 bases spanning the gap. The CDR3 contains 15 residues. The V gene's germline CDR1 is LGHNA and CDR2 YNFKEQ. In DNA, the CDR3 is TGTGCCAGCAGCTTAGATACAGCTAGCACAGATACGCAGTATTTT. It translates to CASSLDTASTDTQYF.

The chain employs TRBV7-2 and TRBJ1-1; D is ambiguous. The CDR3 has 14 residues. Germline CDR1 is SGHTA and CDR2 is FQGNSA. V was trimmed by 2 bases and J by 4 bases, leaving 11 bases between them. The DNA for the CDR3 is TGTGCCAGCAGCTTATTCCGGGTCGGCACTGAAGCTTTCTTT. Residues: CASSLFRVGTEAFF.

The genes are TRBV5-1 and TRBJ1-2; D may be TRBD1 (6 bases). V lost 3 bases and J 4 bases, leaving 13 bases between the germline ends. In germline, CDR1 is SGHRS, CDR2 YFSETQ. CDR3 length: 14 amino acids. CDR3 in amino acids: CASSSYREGYGYTF. In nucleotides, the CDR3 is TGCGCCAGCAGCTCGTACAGGGAAGGCTATGGCTACACCTTC.

The J gene is TRBJ2-1, the V gene TRBV9, with 7 bases aligning to TRBD1. Germline CDR1 is SGDLS and CDR2 is YYNGEE. The V segment lost 3 bases and the J segment 1 base; nucleotides outside the gene matches: 7. The CDR3 sequence is 16 residues long. In DNA, the CDR3 is TGTGCCAGCAGCGGACGACAGGGCCCTTCCTACAATGAGCAGTTCTTC. This codes for CASSGRQGPSYNEQFF.

V is TRBV5-1 and J is TRBJ2-3, with D perhaps matching TRBD2 (5 bases). V shed 3 bases and J shed 2 bases, with 22 bases lying between them. The CDR3 consists of 18 residues. CDR1 SGHRS and CDR2 YFSETQ come from the germline V gene. The CDR3 DNA reads as TGCGCCAGCAGCTCCGGCTACATGAGGGCCCGACCCACAGATACGCAGTATTTT. Residues: CASSSGYMRARPTDTQYF.

The rearrangement joins TRBV9 to TRBJ1-1; 7 bases agree with TRBD1. CDR1 and CDR2 (germline): SGDLS, YYNGEE. With 0 bases clipped from V and 1 base from J, the junction kept 6 bases outside the gene matches. This CDR3 spans 16 amino acids. The chain's CDR3 is CASSVGDSLWNTEAFF. CDR3 nucleotides: TGTGCCAGCAGCGTAGGGGACAGCTTGTGGAACACTGAAGCTTTCTTT.

V is TRBV13 and J is TRBJ1-6; TRBD1 matches 9 bases. The CDR3 is 17 residues long. The J segment lost 5 bases and the V segment lost 5 bases, leaving 10 bases of the junction unmatched. Germline V CDR1 and CDR2: PRHDT, FYEKMQ (reference sequence). In nucleotides, the CDR3 is TGTGCCAGCAGCCTTCGGGTGGACAGGGGACATAATTCACCCCTCCACTTT. Its translation is CASSLRVDRGHNSPLHF.

The rearrangement links TRBV7-3 to TRBJ1-2, with unresolved D. The CDR3 spans 16 residues. Trimming took off 5 bases at V and 0 bases at J, with 16 bases between the two ends. Looked up from germline, CDR1 is SGHTA and CDR2 is FQGTGA. CDR3 sequence: CASSVTGPSPNYGYTF. The CDR3 nucleotides read TGTGCCAGCAGCGTCACCGGGCCTAGCCCTAACTATGGCTACACCTTC.

The rearrangement links TRBV5-8 to TRBJ2-7; D call uncertain. Germline V lookup: CDR1 SGHTS, CDR2 YDEGEE. Trimming shortened V by 6 bases and J by 0 bases, and 10 bases separated the two germline ends. The CDR3 sequence is 13 residues long. The CDR3 nucleotides read TGTGCCAGCAAGATACAGATCTCCTACGAGCAGTACTTC. This encodes CASKIQISYEQYF. Drawing the rest from reference TRBV5-8 and TRBJ2-7, the complete variable domain is EAGVTQSPTHLIKTRGQQATLRCSPISGHTSVYWYQQALGLGLQFLLWYDEGEERNRGNFPPRFSGRQFPNYSSELNVNALELEDSALYLCASKIQISYEQYFGPGTRLTVT.

The chain links TRBV5-4 to TRBJ2-1; D perhaps matches TRBD2 (7 bases). The CDR3 contains 14 residues. V was clipped by 0 bases and J by 9 bases, with 13 bases between them. Looked up from germline, CDR1 is SGHNT and CDR2 is YYREEE (reference sequence). The CDR3 DNA follows: TGTGCCAGCAGCTTGGACGCGGGGGCCGCTGAGCAGTTCTTC. As protein: CASSLDAGAAEQFF.

The chain is built from TRBV4-1 and TRBJ2-2, with a tentative D call TRBD1 (5 bases). Trimming cost V 5 bases and J 2 bases, with 15 bases left between them. The length of the CDR3 is 16 residues. Per germline, CDR1 MGHRA and CDR2 YSYEKL. Written as DNA, the CDR3 is TGCGCCAGCAGCGCGCGTGGGGCAACCAACACCGGGGAGCTGTTTTTT. Translation gives CASSARGATNTGELFF.

CDR3 nucleotides: TGTGCCAGCAGCTTAGCGTCCAGGAACAGACAATCCTACGAGCAGTACTTC. Translation gives CASSLASRNRQSYEQYF. The rearrangement joins TRBV7-4 to TRBJ2-7, with D unclear. The germline V gene has CDR1 SGHVT and CDR2 SQSDAQ. Trimming took off 0 bases at V and 1 base at J, with 16 bases between the two ends. The CDR3 consists of 17 residues.

The chain joins TRBV5-1 to TRBJ1-6; perhaps TRBD1 as D (6 bases). V was pared by 2 bases and J by 0 bases, with 9 bases between. CDR3 length: 16 residues. CDR1 is SGHRS and CDR2 is YFSETQ in the germline V gene. The CDR3 loop is CASSFRGSSYNSPLHF. The CDR3 DNA is TGCGCCAGCAGCTTCAGGGGAAGCTCCTATAATTCACCCCTCCACTTT.

J is TRBJ2-2 and V is TRBV9; the match to TRBD1 covers 7 bases. Trimming at V came to 1 base and at J to 8 bases, leaving 11 bases not matched to a gene. There are 16 residues in the CDR3. Germline CDR1 SGDLS, CDR2 YYNGEE. CDR3 in amino acids: CASSVTGTVSGGELFF. The CDR3 nucleotides are TGTGCCAGCAGCGTAACCGGGACAGTGTCGGGTGGGGAGCTGTTTTTT.

J is TRBJ2-1 and V is TRBV7-9, with TRBD2 matching 12 bases. V dropped 5 bases and J dropped 6; count of bases not matched to a gene: 5. The germline CDR1 and CDR2 sequences are SEHNR and FQNEAQ (reference sequence). CDR3 size: 15 residues. The CDR3 spells CASSPGLAGSNEQFF. The CDR3, as DNA: TGTGCCAGCAGCCCAGGACTAGCGGGGAGCAATGAGCAGTTCTTC. The full variable domain, in which reference TRBV7-9 and TRBJ2-1 provide the parts outside the CDR3, is DTGVSQNPRHKITKRGQNVTFRCDPISEHNRLYWYRQTLGQGPEFLTYFQNEAQLEKSRLLSDRFSAERPKGSFSTLEIQRTEQGDSAMYLCASSPGLAGSNEQFFGPGTRLTVL.

The genes are TRBV5-6 and TRBJ1-2; 7 bases fit TRBD1. Looked up from germline, CDR1 is SGHDT and CDR2 is YYEEEE. This CDR3 has 13 amino acids. Germline trimming cut 4 bases from V and 7 bases from J; bases unmatched to any gene: 7. Here the CDR3 reads CASSPTGVGGYTF. The CDR3 DNA sequence: TGTGCCAGCAGCCCCACAGGGGTCGGTGGCTACACCTTC.

The sample holds one count of this clone. V is TRBV6-1 and J is TRBJ2-3; 7 bases match TRBD2. After removal of 0 bases from V and 2 bases from J, the junction contained 5 bases not matched to a gene. This CDR3 contains 16 residues. Germline CDR1 MNHNS, CDR2 SASEGT. The CDR3, as DNA: TGTGCCAGCAGTGAAGCAGCGGGGTGGGCCACAGATACGCAGTATTTT. Translated, it gives CASSEAAGWATDTQYF.

This chain links TRBV30 with TRBJ2-7; perhaps TRBD1 as D (6 bases). Germline assignment: CDR1 GTSNPN and CDR2 SVGIG (reference sequence). Trimming pared 4 bases from V and 6 bases from J, leaving 49 bases between. The CDR3 is 24 residues long. The CDR3 is CAWTLPLPPSRTPPLSWGPCEQYF. In DNA form, the CDR3 reads TGTGCCTGGACCCTCCCGCTTCCCCCATCGCGAACCCCCCCCTTGTCCTGGGGGCCGTGCGAGCAGTACTTC.

The chain recombines TRBV2 with TRBJ1-5; D perhaps matches TRBD1 (6 bases). The CDR3 consists of 15 residues. Germline V gene lookup returns CDR1 SNHLY and CDR2 FYNNEI. Trimming removed 8 bases at V and 4 bases at J, with 18 bases between. In nucleotides, the CDR3 is TGTGCCAGCGGCTCGGGGGGGCTAAATAATCAGCCCCAGCATTTT. This gives the protein CASGSGGLNNQPQHF.